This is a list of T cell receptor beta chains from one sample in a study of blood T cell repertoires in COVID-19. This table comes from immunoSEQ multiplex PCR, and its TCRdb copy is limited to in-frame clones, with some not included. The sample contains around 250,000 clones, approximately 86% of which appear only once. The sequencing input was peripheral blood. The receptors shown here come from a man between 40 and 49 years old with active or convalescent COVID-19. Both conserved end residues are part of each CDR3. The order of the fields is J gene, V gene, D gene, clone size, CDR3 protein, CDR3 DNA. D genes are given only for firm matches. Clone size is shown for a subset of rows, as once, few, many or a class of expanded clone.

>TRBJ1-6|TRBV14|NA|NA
CAVQTWRNSPLHF
TGTGCTGTTCAAACGTGGCGGAATTCACCCCTCCACTTT
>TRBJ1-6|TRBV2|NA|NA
CASGSRPGNSPLHF
TGTGCCAGCGGATCCCGGCCGGGGAATTCACCCCTCCACTTT
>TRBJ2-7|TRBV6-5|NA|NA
CASSYSPGGHYEQYF
TGTGCCAGCAGTTACTCGCCCGGCGGGCACTACGAGCAGTACTTC
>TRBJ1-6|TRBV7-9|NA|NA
CASSLARGEVSPLHF
TGTGCCAGCAGCTTAGCCCGGGGAGAGGTTTCACCCCTCCACTTT
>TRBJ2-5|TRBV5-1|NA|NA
CASSHTGQFETQYF
TGCGCCAGCAGCCACACGGGACAATTCGAGACCCAGTACTTC
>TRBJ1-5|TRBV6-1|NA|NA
CASSDGAAQPQHF
TGTGCCAGCAGTGATGGGGCAGCCCAGCCCCAGCATTTT
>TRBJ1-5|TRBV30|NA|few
CAWSMAADQPQHF
TGTGCCTGGAGTATGGCAGCGGATCAGCCCCAGCATTTT
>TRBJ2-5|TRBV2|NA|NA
CASIPPGVKTQYF
TGTGCCAGCATACCACCGGGAGTCAAGACCCAGTACTTC
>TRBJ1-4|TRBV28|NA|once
CASSPQGRPNEKLFF
TGTGCCAGCAGCCCTCAGGGGCGGCCTAATGAAAAACTGTTTTTT
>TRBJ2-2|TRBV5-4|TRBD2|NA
CASSRPGTSGGSTGELFF
TGTGCCAGCAGCCGTCCCGGGACTAGCGGGGGAAGTACCGGGGAGCTGTTTTTT
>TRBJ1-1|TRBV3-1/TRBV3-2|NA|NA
CASSPKGGGPTEAFF
TGTGCCAGCAGCCCAAAGGGGGGGGGCCCCACTGAAGCTTTCTTT
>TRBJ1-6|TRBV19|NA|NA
CASSGLRNSPLHF
TGTGCCAGTAGTGGTCTGAGAAATTCACCCCTCCACTTT
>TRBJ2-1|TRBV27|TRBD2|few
CASSQGLADYNEQFF
TGTGCCAGCAGTCAAGGACTAGCGGACTACAATGAGCAGTTCTTC
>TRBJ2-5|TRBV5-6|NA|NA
CASSLRETQYF
TGTGCCAGCAGCTTGCGGGAGACCCAGTACTTC
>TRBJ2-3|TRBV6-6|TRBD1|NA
CASSHPRERDRGRADTQYF
TGTGCCAGCAGTCATCCGAGGGAACGGGACAGGGGGCGGGCAGATACGCAGTATTTT
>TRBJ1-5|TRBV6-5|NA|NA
CASSTLEGNQPQHF
TGTGCCAGCAGCACTCTTGAGGGTAATCAGCCCCAGCATTTT
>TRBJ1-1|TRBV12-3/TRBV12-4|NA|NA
CASSLMGGTEAFF
TGTGCCAGCAGCCTAATGGGAGGCACTGAAGCTTTCTTT
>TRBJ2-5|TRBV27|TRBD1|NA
CASSFSVRGQRLQETQYF
TGTGCCAGCAGTTTCTCGGTGAGGGGACAGAGGCTACAAGAGACCCAGTACTTC
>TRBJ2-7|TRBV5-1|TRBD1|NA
CASSLDGRGLREQYF
TGCGCCAGCAGCTTGGATGGCAGGGGGCTGCGCGAGCAGTACTTC
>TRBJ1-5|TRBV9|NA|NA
CASSVGGGDNQPQHF
TGTGCCAGCAGCGTCGGAGGGGGGGACAATCAGCCCCAGCATTTT
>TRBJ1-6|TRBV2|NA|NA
CASSAGTFNSPLHF
TGTGCCAGCAGCGCCGGGACATTTAATTCACCCCTCCACTTT
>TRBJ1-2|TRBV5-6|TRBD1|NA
CASSAGQRINYGYTF
TGTGCCAGCAGCGCGGGACAGCGTATTAACTATGGCTACACCTTC
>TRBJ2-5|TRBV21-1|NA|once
CASNKPFRETQYF
TGTGCCAGCAATAAGCCCTTTCGGGAGACCCAGTACTTC
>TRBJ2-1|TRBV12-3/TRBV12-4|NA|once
CASRQGYNEQFF
TGTGCCAGCCGGCAGGGCTACAATGAGCAGTTCTTC